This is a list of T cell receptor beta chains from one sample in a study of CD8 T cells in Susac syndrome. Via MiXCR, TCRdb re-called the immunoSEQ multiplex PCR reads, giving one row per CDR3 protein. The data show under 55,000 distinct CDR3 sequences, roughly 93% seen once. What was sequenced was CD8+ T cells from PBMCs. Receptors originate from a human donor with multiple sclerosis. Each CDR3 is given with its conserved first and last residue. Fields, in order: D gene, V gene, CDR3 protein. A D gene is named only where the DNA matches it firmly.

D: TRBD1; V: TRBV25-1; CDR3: CASSPGQGRETQYF
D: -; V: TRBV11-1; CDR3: CASTQSPTGKITEAFF
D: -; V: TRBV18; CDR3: CASSLSYTSPANEQYF
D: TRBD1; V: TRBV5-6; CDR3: CASSLGGQGTDTQYF
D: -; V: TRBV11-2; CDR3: CASNQGIYEQYF
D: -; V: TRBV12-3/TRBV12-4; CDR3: CASSLAGPGETQYF
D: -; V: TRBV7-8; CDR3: CASSYRRGELFF
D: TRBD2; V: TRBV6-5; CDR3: CASSYSLRTSGGGGGDTQYF
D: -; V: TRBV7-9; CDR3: CALSAFPGLEAFF
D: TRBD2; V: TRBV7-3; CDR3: CASSPVRGGPAAELFF
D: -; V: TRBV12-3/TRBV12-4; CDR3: CASSFGGGGNTEAFF
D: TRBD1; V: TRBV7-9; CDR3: CASSYRGNGEQFF
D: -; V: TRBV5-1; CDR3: CASSSGPTRSYNEQFF
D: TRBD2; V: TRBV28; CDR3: CASRPAAGYEQYF
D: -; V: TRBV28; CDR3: CASSLGQETQYF
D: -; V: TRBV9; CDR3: CASSVGDNYQPQHF
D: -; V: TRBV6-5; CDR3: CASSYSMGSVEAFF
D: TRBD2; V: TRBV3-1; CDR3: CASSQDGASGGITDTQYF
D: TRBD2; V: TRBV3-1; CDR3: CASSPAGGGTDTQYF
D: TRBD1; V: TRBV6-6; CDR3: CASSLDRAQETQYF
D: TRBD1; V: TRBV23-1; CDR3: CASSHLRGQQPQHF
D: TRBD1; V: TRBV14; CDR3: CASSPLQGAGETQYF
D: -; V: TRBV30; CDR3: CAWALNTEAFF
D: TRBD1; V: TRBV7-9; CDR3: CASNRGRVGYTF
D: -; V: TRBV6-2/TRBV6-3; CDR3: CASSYEPSSYEQYF
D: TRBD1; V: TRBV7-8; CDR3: CASRDRGRRYEQYF
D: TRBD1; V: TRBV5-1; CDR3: CASSLRDSVYEQYF
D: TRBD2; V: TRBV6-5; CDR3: CASTNGGVQETQYF
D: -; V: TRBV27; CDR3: CASSWIGAETQYF
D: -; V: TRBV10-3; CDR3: CAISGVGRNTEAFF
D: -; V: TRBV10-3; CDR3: CATSDPSLVAYEQYF
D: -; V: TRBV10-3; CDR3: CAISGGRTNYGYTF